This T cell receptor beta chain derives from a study of cytomegalovirus exposure and HLA in healthy donors. The CDR3 is 14 amino acids. Germline V CDR1 and CDR2: SGDLS, YYNGEE. The trim removed 10 bases at V and 2 bases at J, leaving 11 bases unmatched. Repertoires were generated with immunoSEQ multiplex PCR, while TCRdb's copy carries only in-frame clones and drops some. Of more than 85,000 clones in the sample, roughly nine tenths were seen once. The origin of this receptor is a woman aged 18-29 years in good health and CMV-seronegative. J is TRBJ2-7 and V is TRBV9; 8 bases line up with TRBD1. Sequenced: PBMCs. The CDR3 loop is CASSPGQATYEQYF. CDR3 bases: TGTGCCTCATCCCCGGGACAGGCGACCTACGAGCAGTACTTC.